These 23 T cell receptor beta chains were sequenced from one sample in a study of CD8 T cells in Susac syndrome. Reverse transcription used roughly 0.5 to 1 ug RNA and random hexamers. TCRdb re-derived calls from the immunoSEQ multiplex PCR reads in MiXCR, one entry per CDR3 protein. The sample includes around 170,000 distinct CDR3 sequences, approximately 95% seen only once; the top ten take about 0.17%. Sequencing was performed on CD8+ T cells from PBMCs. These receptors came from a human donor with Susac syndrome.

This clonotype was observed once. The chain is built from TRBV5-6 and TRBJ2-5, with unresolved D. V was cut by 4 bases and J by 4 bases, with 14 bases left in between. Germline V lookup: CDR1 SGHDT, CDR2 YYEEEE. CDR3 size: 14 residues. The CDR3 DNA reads TGTGCCAGCAGCGACGGGCGGTTCTCAGAGACCCAGTACTTC. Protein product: CASSDGRFSETQYF.

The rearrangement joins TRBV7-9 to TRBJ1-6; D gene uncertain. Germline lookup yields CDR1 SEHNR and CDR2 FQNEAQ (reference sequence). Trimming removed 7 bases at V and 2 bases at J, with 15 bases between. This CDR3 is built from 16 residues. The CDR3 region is CASINGALPYNSPLHF. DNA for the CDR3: TGTGCCAGCATAAACGGCGCTCTCCCCTATAATTCACCCCTCCACTTT.

CDR3 protein: CASSHIPGELFF. The CDR3, as DNA: TGTGCCAGCAGCCATATTCCGGGGGAGCTGTTTTTT. This chain joins TRBV3-1 and TRBJ2-2; D remains ambiguous. Trimming took off 3 bases at V and 8 bases at J, with 7 bases between the two ends. This CDR3 spans 12 amino acids. From germline, CDR1 is LGHDT and CDR2 YNNKEL (reference sequence).

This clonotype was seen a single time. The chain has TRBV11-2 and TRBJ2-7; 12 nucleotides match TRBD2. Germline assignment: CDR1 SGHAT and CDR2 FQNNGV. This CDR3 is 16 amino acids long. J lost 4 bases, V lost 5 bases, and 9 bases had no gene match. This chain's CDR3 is CASSPLTSGRAYEQYF. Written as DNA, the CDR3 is TGTGCCAGCAGCCCTTTGACTAGCGGGAGAGCATACGAGCAGTACTTC.

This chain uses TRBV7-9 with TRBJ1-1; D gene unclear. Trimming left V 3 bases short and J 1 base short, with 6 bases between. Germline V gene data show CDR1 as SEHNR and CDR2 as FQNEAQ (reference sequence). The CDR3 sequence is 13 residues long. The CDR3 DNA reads TGTGCCAGCAGCTTTTGGGGGAACACTGAAGCTTTCTTT. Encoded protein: CASSFWGNTEAFF.

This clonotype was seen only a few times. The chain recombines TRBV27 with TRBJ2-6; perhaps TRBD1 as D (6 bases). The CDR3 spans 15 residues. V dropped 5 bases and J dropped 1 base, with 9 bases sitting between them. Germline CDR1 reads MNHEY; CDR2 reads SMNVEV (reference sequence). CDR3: CASSPTGSGANVLTF. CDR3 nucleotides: TGTGCCAGCAGTCCTACAGGGTCTGGGGCCAACGTCCTGACTTTC.

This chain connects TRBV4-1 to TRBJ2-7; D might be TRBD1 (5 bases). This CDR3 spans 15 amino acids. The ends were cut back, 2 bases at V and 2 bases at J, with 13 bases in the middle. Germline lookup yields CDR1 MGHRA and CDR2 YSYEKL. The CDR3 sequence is CASSQMGQGPYEQYF. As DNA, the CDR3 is TGCGCCAGCAGCCAAATGGGCCAGGGTCCCTACGAGCAGTACTTC.

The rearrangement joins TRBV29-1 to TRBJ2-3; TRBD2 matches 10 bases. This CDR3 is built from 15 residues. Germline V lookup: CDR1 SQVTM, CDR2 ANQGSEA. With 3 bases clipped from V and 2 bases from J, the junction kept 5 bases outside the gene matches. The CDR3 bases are TGCAGCGTTGAGGGGACTAGCGACAACACAGATACGCAGTATTTT. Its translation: CSVEGTSDNTDTQYF.

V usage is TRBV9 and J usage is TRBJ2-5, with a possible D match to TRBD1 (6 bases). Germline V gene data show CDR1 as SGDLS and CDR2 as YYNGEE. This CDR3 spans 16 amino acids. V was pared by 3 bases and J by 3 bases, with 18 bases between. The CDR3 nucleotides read TGTGCCAGCAGCGGGACCTTGGGGGCGACGGAAGAGACCCAGTACTTC. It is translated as CASSGTLGATEETQYF.

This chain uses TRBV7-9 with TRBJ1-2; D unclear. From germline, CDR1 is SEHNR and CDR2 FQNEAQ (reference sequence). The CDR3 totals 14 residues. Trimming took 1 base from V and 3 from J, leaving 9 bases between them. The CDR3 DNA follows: TGTGCCAGCAGCTTAGTAGGCAGATACTATGGCTACACCTTC. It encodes CASSLVGRYYGYTF.

CDR3 in amino acids: CASSLHGTSVETQYF. In nucleotides, the CDR3 is TGTGCCAGCAGCCTCCACGGGACTAGCGTCGAGACCCAGTACTTC. The chain employs TRBV3-1 and TRBJ2-5; TRBD2 matches at 10 bases. CDR3 length equals 15 residues. The junction had 7 bases not matched to a gene; V was cut back by 4 bases and J by 5 bases. Germline assignment: CDR1 LGHDT and CDR2 YNNKEL (reference sequence).

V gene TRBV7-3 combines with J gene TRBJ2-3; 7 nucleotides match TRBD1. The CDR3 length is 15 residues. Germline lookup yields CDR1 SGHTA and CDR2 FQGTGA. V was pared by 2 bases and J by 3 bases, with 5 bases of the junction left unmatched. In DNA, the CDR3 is TGTGCCAGCAGCTTATCCCCGGGACAGACAGATACGCAGTATTTT. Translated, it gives CASSLSPGQTDTQYF.

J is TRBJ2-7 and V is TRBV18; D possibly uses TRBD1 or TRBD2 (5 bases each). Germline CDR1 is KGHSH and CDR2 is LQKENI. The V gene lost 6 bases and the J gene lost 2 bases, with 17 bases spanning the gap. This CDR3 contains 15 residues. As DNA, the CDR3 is TGTGCCAGCTCGCCCCCGGGGCCGGCCCCCTACGAGCAGTACTTC. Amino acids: CASSPPGPAPYEQYF.

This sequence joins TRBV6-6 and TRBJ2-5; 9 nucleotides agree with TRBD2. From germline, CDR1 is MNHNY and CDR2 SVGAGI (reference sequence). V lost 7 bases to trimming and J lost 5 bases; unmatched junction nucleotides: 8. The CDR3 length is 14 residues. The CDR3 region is CASIPTSGPETQYF. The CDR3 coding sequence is TGTGCCAGCATCCCGACTAGCGGTCCGGAGACCCAGTACTTC.

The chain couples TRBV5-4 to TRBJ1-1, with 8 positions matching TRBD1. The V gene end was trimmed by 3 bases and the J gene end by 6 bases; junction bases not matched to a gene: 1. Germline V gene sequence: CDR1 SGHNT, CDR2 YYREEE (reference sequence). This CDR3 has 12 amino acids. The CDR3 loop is CASSWGQAEAFF. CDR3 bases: TGTGCCAGCAGCTGGGGACAGGCTGAAGCTTTCTTT.

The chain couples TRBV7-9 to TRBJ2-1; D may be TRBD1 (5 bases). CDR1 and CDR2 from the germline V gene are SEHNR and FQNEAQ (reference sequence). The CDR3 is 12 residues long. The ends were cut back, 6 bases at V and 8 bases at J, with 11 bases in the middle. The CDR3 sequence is CASRRQGDEQFF. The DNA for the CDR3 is TGTGCCAGCAGACGGCAGGGCGATGAGCAGTTCTTC.

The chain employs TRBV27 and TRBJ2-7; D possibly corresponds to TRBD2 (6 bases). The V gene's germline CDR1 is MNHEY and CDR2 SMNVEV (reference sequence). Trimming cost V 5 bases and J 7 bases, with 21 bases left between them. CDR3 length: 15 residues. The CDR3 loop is CASSEPGLGLGEQYF. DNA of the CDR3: TGTGCCAGCAGTGAACCGGGACTGGGGCTGGGGGAGCAGTACTTC.

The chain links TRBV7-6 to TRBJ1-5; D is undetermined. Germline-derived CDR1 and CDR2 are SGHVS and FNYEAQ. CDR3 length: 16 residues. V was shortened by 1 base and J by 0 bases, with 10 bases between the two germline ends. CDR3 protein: CASSLESGNSNQPQHF. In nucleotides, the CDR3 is TGTGCCAGCAGCTTAGAGTCTGGGAATAGCAATCAGCCCCAGCATTTT.

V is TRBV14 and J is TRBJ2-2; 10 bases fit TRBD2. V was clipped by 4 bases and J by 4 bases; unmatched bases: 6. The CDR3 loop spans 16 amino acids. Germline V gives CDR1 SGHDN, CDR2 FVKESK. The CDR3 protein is CASSLQREGRTGELFF. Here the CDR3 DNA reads TGTGCCAGCAGCCTCCAGCGGGAGGGCCGCACCGGGGAGCTGTTTTTT.

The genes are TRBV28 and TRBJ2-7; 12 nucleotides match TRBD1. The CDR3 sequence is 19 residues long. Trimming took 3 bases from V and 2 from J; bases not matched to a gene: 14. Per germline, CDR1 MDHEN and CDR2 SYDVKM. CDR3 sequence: CASSFGTGGGLAGTYEQYF. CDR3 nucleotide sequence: TGTGCCAGCAGTTTCGGGACAGGGGGCGGTCTAGCGGGAACCTACGAGCAGTACTTC.

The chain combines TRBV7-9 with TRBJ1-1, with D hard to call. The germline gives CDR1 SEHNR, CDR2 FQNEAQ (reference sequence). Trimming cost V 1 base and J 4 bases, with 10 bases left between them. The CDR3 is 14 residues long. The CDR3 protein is CASSLVPTPTEAFF. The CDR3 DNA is TGTGCCAGCAGCTTAGTCCCGACCCCCACTGAAGCTTTCTTT.

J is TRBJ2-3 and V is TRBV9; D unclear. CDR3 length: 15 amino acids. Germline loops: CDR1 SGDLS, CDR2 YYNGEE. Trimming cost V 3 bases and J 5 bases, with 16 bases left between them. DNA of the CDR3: TGTGCCAGCAGCGAGGCCCCAAGGGTTGAAGATACGCAGTATTTT. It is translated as CASSEAPRVEDTQYF.

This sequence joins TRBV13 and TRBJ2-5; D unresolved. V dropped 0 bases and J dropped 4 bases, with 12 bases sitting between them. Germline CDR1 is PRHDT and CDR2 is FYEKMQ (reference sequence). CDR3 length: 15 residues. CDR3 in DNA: TGTGCCAGCAGCTTAGGGAGCAGAAGTGGAGAGACCCAGTACTTC. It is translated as CASSLGSRSGETQYF.